Listed below are T cell receptor beta chains from one sample, sequenced in a study of blood T cells in healthy people across ages. TCRdb reprocessed the 5' RACE reads with MiXCR, giving one entry per CDR3 protein. The table lists about 1,600,000 distinct CDR3 sequences, approximately 40% of them singletons. Material: blood. These receptors were obtained from a woman aged 18-30 years in good health. CDR3s include the opening cysteine and the closing phenylalanine or tryptophan. The D gene is left open where the match is weak. The size entry is marked missing in some rows and otherwise reads once, few, many or a size class.

cdr3_nt cdr3_aa j_call v_call d_call clone_size
TGTGCCAGCCTCGTAGTAGGTGAGCAGTTCTTC CASLVVGEQFF TRBJ2-1 TRBV6-1 NA NA
TGCAGTGCTAGAGAGACAGGGGGCAGATATGGCTACACCTTC CSARETGGRYGYTF TRBJ1-2 TRBV20-1 TRBD1 NA
TGCGCCAGCAGCCCTACGACTAGCGCTCAGGGCAATGAGCAGTTCTTC CASSPTTSAQGNEQFF TRBJ2-1 TRBV5-1 TRBD2 few
TGTGCCAGCAGCTTTATCCCTAGCGGGGGCTACAATGAGCAGTACTTC CASSFIPSGGYNEQYF TRBJ2-5 TRBV7-3 TRBD2 NA
TGTGCCAGCAGTGAATGGCGGGGAACTAACAATGAGCAGTTCTTC CASSEWRGTNNEQFF TRBJ2-1 TRBV2 NA few
TGTGCCAGCAGTTTAGTCTACTACGAGCAGTACTTC CASSLVYYEQYF TRBJ2-7 TRBV12-3/TRBV12-4 NA NA
TGTGCCAGCAGCCCGGGACTAGCGGGAGAAGCAGAGCAGTTCTTC CASSPGLAGEAEQFF TRBJ2-1 TRBV11-2 TRBD2 few
TGTGCCAGCAGCTTAGTACGGGGGTACAATGAGCAGTACTTC CASSLVRGYNEQYF TRBJ2-5 TRBV11-2 NA NA
TGTGCCAGCAGCCTGCAGACAGATACGCAGTATTTT CASSLQTDTQYF TRBJ2-3 TRBV3-1 NA many
TGCAGTGCTAGAGAGGGAATCGACTACACCTTC CSAREGIDYTF TRBJ1-2 TRBV20-1 NA NA
TGTGCCAGCAGTTTACTAGGCTCCGGGGATGAAAAACTGTTTTTT CASSLLGSGDEKLFF TRBJ1-4 TRBV27 NA NA
TGTGCCAGCAGCTCGTACGGGACAGGGAACCAGCCCCAGCATTTT CASSSYGTGNQPQHF TRBJ1-5 TRBV7-9 TRBD1 NA
TGTGCCGCAGGACAGGGTAATGGAAACACCATATATTTT CAAGQGNGNTIYF TRBJ1-3 TRBV30 TRBD1 NA
TGCAGTGCCAGAGATGGTAGCGGGATCTACGAGCAGTACTTC CSARDGSGIYEQYF TRBJ2-7 TRBV20-1 TRBD2 NA
TGTGCCATCAGTGAGTCGGGGGGTAAATCCTACGAGCAGTACTTC CAISESGGKSYEQYF TRBJ2-7 TRBV10-3 NA few
TGTGCCAGCAGTGATCCCGACAGGGTAAAGTTCTTC CASSDPDRVKFF TRBJ2-1 TRBV6-1 TRBD1 few
TGTGCCAGTATAACCACGGACAGGAACTATGGCTACACCTTC CASITTDRNYGYTF TRBJ1-2 TRBV27 TRBD1 NA
TGTGCCAGCAGCCACGTGGGACGGAACCAAGAGACCCAGTACTTC CASSHVGRNQETQYF TRBJ2-5 TRBV14 NA NA
TGCGCCAGCACCTCCTGGACCGCCCCAGATACGCAGTATTTT CASTSWTAPDTQYF TRBJ2-3 TRBV5-1 NA NA
TGTGCCAGCAGCTCCTCGTGGAAGTATGGCACCGGGGAGCTGTTTTTT CASSSSWKYGTGELFF TRBJ2-2 TRBV11-1 NA few
TGTGCCAGCAGAGGGAAACCTCTGGGACAGGGGGCTTATAATTCACCCCTCCACTTT CASRGKPLGQGAYNSPLHF TRBJ1-6 TRBV27 TRBD1 NA
TGTGCCAGCTCACCGAATAAAGATCAGCCCCAGCATTTT CASSPNKDQPQHF TRBJ1-5 TRBV18 NA NA
TGTGCCAGCAGTGATCTGAGCGGCCGATCCTACAATGAGCAGTTCTTC CASSDLSGRSYNEQFF TRBJ2-1 TRBV6-1 NA few
TGTGCCAGCAGCACCGGGACAGGGGTTGGGGAGACCCAGTACTTC CASSTGTGVGETQYF TRBJ2-5 TRBV27 TRBD1 few
TGTGCCAGCACCCGGGGGTTTTCGGAGACCCAGTACTTC CASTRGFSETQYF TRBJ2-5 TRBV12-3/TRBV12-4 NA NA
TGTGCCAGCAGCTTACTACCGTTTGGCACTGAAGCTTTCTTT CASSLLPFGTEAFF TRBJ1-1 TRBV7-2 NA NA
TGTGCCAGCAGTTATGACAGGACCTATGGCTACACCTTC CASSYDRTYGYTF TRBJ1-2 TRBV6-2/TRBV6-3 NA few
TGCGCCAGCAGCCCCTTGACCACTAGCTCCTACAATGAGCAGTTCTTC CASSPLTTSSYNEQFF TRBJ2-1 TRBV4-1 NA few
TGTGCCAGCAGCGACGGACAAAAGGCTACGGGAAGCAATCAGCCCCAGCATTTT CASSDGQKATGSNQPQHF TRBJ1-5 TRBV7-9 NA once
TGTGCCAGCAGAGCTAGCGGGGGGCCCTACGAGCAGTACTTC CASRASGGPYEQYF TRBJ2-7 TRBV27 TRBD2 many
TGTGCCAGCAGTGATGGACTGGAGGGTGGCTACACCTTC CASSDGLEGGYTF TRBJ1-2 TRBV6-6 NA few
TGTGCCAGCACTCCCATCCCGGCTAGCGGGGACCTGAGCTCCTACAATGAGCAGTTCTTC CASTPIPASGDLSSYNEQFF TRBJ2-1 TRBV6-2/TRBV6-3 TRBD2 few
TGCAGTGCTATGAGACAGGGTAGGGGGACAGATACGCAGTATTTT CSAMRQGRGTDTQYF TRBJ2-3 TRBV20-1 TRBD1 NA
TGTGCCAGCAGCTCCGTAGCGGGAGGACTAGCCAAAAACATTCAGTACTTC CASSSVAGGLAKNIQYF TRBJ2-4 TRBV27 TRBD2 NA
TGTGCCAGCAGTACCAGCAATCAGCCCCAGCATTTT CASSTSNQPQHF TRBJ1-5 TRBV27 NA NA
TGTGCCAGCAGCCAGTACTCGGGTGCCACTCAAGAGACCCAGTATTTC CASSQYSGATQETQYF TRBJ2-5 TRBV3-1 NA NA
TGCAGCGTTAGAGGCGGGGGGAACAATGAGCAGTTCTTC CSVRGGGNNEQFF TRBJ2-1 TRBV29-1 TRBD2 many
TGTGCCAGCAGTTTAAGGGGGGTAGGGGGGTTCACTGAAGCTTTCTTT CASSLRGVGGFTEAFF TRBJ1-1 TRBV12-3/TRBV12-4 NA once
TGCGCCAGCAGTGCCGGGTCGTCCGGCACAGATACGCAGTATTTT CASSAGSSGTDTQYF TRBJ2-3 TRBV10-1 NA NA
TGTGCCAGCCGCCGGACTAGCGGGAGGGCCTACTATACGCAGTATTTT CASRRTSGRAYYTQYF TRBJ2-3 TRBV11-2 TRBD2 NA
TGTGCCAGCCCCCCCAGTAGCGGGGACTACAATGAGCAGTTCTTC CASPPSSGDYNEQFF TRBJ2-1 TRBV28 TRBD2 few
TGTGCCAGCAGACCCGGGACAGGGAATTTAGGGAGCTACACCTTC CASRPGTGNLGSYTF TRBJ1-2 TRBV6-5 TRBD1 many
TGTGCCAGCAGTTTGCCAGGGCTTGGTGAAGAGACCCAGTACTTC CASSLPGLGEETQYF TRBJ2-5 TRBV28 NA NA
TGCAGCGTTGCATCGGGGACGGACTATGGCTACACCTTC CSVASGTDYGYTF TRBJ1-2 TRBV29-1 NA once
TGCAGCGTTGCTCCAGCGGGAGGGTCCACAGATACGCAGTATTTT CSVAPAGGSTDTQYF TRBJ2-3 TRBV29-1 TRBD2 NA
TGCGCCAGCAGCCCCCCGTTAGAGGAACGACCGGCATATGGCTACACCTTC CASSPPLEERPAYGYTF TRBJ1-2 TRBV5-1 NA few
TGTGCCAGCAGCCAAGCCCAAAACACAGATACGCAGTATTTT CASSQAQNTDTQYF TRBJ2-3 TRBV14 NA NA
TGCAGTGCCTTGGTGGGGCTCCTATACAATGAGCAGTTCTTC CSALVGLLYNEQFF TRBJ2-1 TRBV20-1 NA few
TGTGCCAGCAGAACGGTCAATGAGCAGTTCTTC CASRTVNEQFF TRBJ2-1 TRBV6-2/TRBV6-3 NA NA
TGCAGTGCTAGTGAATTCGGCAGCACAGATACGCAGTATTTT CSASEFGSTDTQYF TRBJ2-3 TRBV20-1 NA NA